The 32 T cell receptor beta chains given below trace back to one sample, sequenced in a study of blood T cell repertoires in COVID-19. Only in-frame clones appear in the TCRdb table, and some are missing; sequencing was by immunoSEQ multiplex PCR. The data contain 200,000 or so clones, over 70% of them singletons. The sample taken for sequencing was peripheral blood. These receptors were taken from a man in his sixties with active or convalescent COVID-19.

V usage is TRBV5-4 and J usage is TRBJ1-2; 7 bases agree with TRBD1. J lost 8 bases, V lost 2 bases, and 12 bases had no gene match. Germline CDR1 SGHNT, CDR2 YYREEE (reference sequence). There are 15 residues in the CDR3. The chain's CDR3 is CASSFRDRPPGGYTF. The CDR3 nucleotides read TGTGCCAGCAGCTTCCGGGACAGACCGCCCGGGGGCTACACCTTC.

This clone appeared once. J is TRBJ2-3 and V is TRBV19; maybe TRBD2 (5 bases). The CDR3 covers 13 residues. V lost 9 bases and J lost 4, with 14 bases in between. Germline loops: CDR1 LNHDA, CDR2 SQIVND (reference sequence). The CDR3 DNA reads as TGTGCCAGCGGGGTAGGAAACTCAGATACGCAGTATTTT. Translation gives CASGVGNSDTQYF.

The CDR3 spells CATSRSASSPLHF. In DNA form, the CDR3 reads TGTGCCACCAGCAGATCAGCGAGTTCACCCCTCCACTTT. The chain couples TRBV15 to TRBJ1-6; D ambiguous. V lost 2 bases and J lost 9, with 8 bases in between. The CDR3 covers 13 residues. CDR1 is LNHNV and CDR2 is YYDKDF in the germline V gene (reference sequence).

This sequence joins TRBV4-3 and TRBJ2-6; no clear D. V was pared by 1 base and J by 4 bases, with 8 bases between. The germline CDR1 and CDR2 sequences are LGHNA and YSLEER. This CDR3 region has 15 residues. The CDR3, as DNA: TGCGCCAGCAGCCAAGGGAGTGACGGGGCCAACGTCCTGACTTTC. Amino acids: CASSQGSDGANVLTF.

V and J are TRBV7-9 and TRBJ1-2, with 9 nucleotides matching TRBD1. Germline V gene lookup returns CDR1 SEHNR and CDR2 FQNEAQ (reference sequence). The V segment lost 4 bases and the J segment 4 bases; nucleotides outside the gene matches: 7. The CDR3 consists of 15 residues. CDR3 coding DNA: TGTGCCAGCAGCTCACCAGAGACAGGGGGCTATGGCTACACCTTC. Its translation is CASSSPETGGYGYTF. Filled out from reference TRBV7-9 and TRBJ1-2, the complete variable domain reads DTGVSQNPRHKITKRGQNVTFRCDPISEHNRLYWYRQTLGQGPEFLTYFQNEAQLEKSRLLSDRFSAERPKGSFSTLEIQRTEQGDSAMYLCASSSPETGGYGYTFGSGTRLTVV.

This chain links TRBV30 with TRBJ2-7, with TRBD1 matching 9 bases. The V gene's germline CDR1 is GTSNPN and CDR2 SVGIG (reference sequence). CDR3 length: 13 residues. The trim removed 0 bases at V and 3 bases at J, leaving 0 bases unmatched. Here the CDR3 DNA reads TGTGCCTGGAGTGTGGACAGGGGCTACGAGCAGTACTTC. This codes for CAWSVDRGYEQYF.

This chain uses TRBV28 with TRBJ2-1; possibly TRBD1 for D (5 bases). Trimming left V 1 base short and J 0 bases short, with 7 bases between. The CDR3 consists of 15 residues. Germline V CDR1 and CDR2: MDHEN, SYDVKM. CDR3 in DNA: TGTGCCAGCAGTTTATTCAGGGACTCCTACAATGAGCAGTTCTTC. It translates to CASSLFRDSYNEQFF.

The genes are TRBV7-3 and TRBJ1-1; 9 bases are shared with TRBD1. J lost 10 bases, V lost 1 base, and 7 bases had no gene match. The CDR3 contains 14 residues. Germline values: CDR1 SGHTA, CDR2 FQGTGA. The DNA for the CDR3 is TGTGCCAGCAGCTTAAAGGCACAGGGGGCGGTAGCTTTCTTT. It specifies CASSLKAQGAVAFF.

The chain uses TRBV5-4 and TRBJ2-7; TRBD2 might be the D (6 bases). The CDR3 has 17 amino acids. Trimming removed 0 bases at V and 0 bases at J, with 16 bases between. The germline CDR1 and CDR2 sequences are SGHNT and YYREEE (reference sequence). The CDR3 DNA reads as TGTGCCAGCAGCTTGGGGGGAGGCCTCTCGGGCTCCTACGAGCAGTACTTC. It translates to CASSLGGGLSGSYEQYF.

The chain is built from TRBV19 and TRBJ1-3, with no clear D. CDR3 length: 13 residues. Germline loops: CDR1 LNHDA, CDR2 SQIVND (reference sequence). V was pared by 8 bases and J by 3 bases, with 11 bases between. CDR3 bases: TGTGCCAGTGGCTCCGAGGATGGAAACACCATATATTTT. Its protein is CASGSEDGNTIYF. The whole variable domain, remainder taken from reference TRBV19 and TRBJ1-3, is DGGITQSPKYLFRKEGQNVTLSCEQNLNHDAMYWYRQDPGQGLRLIYYSQIVNDFQKGDIAEGYSVSREKKESFPLTVTSAQKNPTAFYLCASGSEDGNTIYFGEGSWLTVV.

CDR3 region: CASSLLQTGELFF. For the CDR3, the DNA is TGTGCCAGCAGCTTACTACAGACCGGGGAGCTGTTTTTT. The chain is built from TRBV7-2 and TRBJ2-2, with D unresolved. The V gene's germline CDR1 is SGHTA and CDR2 FQGNSA. The CDR3 loop spans 13 amino acids. The germline V and J ends were trimmed by 2 bases and 5 bases, with 6 bases remaining between them.

The gene calls are TRBV27 and TRBJ2-1; TRBD1 is a possible D gene (6 bases). The germline V and J ends were trimmed by 5 bases and 2 bases, with 16 bases remaining between them. The CDR3 spans 16 residues. Germline loops: CDR1 MNHEY, CDR2 SMNVEV (reference sequence). The CDR3 DNA sequence: TGTGCCAGCAGTAAAACAGGGTTTTCGACCTACAATGAGCAGTTCTTC. Translated, it gives CASSKTGFSTYNEQFF.

The V and J genes are TRBV18 and TRBJ1-1; no reliable D call. The CDR3 is 15 amino acids. Germline-derived CDR1 and CDR2 are KGHSH and LQKENI. V was shortened by 1 base and J by 0 bases, with 9 bases between the two germline ends. For the CDR3, the DNA is TGTGCCAGCTCACCACTCGGGGATATGAACACTGAAGCTTTCTTT. Its translation: CASSPLGDMNTEAFF.

The chain recombines TRBV27 with TRBJ2-3, with 8 bases identical to TRBD1. The CDR3 is 15 amino acids. Germline V CDR1 and CDR2: MNHEY, SMNVEV (reference sequence). With V trimmed by 5 bases and J by 2 bases, 6 bases remained unmatched. The CDR3 is CASSPRTGTTDTQYF. The CDR3 DNA is TGTGCCAGCAGTCCCCGGACAGGGACCACAGATACGCAGTATTTT.

This clone was observed a single time. The chain employs TRBV18 and TRBJ2-5; 8 bases agree with TRBD1. This CDR3 is built from 14 residues. Germline lookup yields CDR1 KGHSH and CDR2 LQKENI. Trimming took 5 bases from V and 3 from J; bases not matched to a gene: 5. The CDR3 DNA follows: TGTGCCAGCTCAAACAGGGGGGCGGAAGAGACCCAGTACTTC. Its translation: CASSNRGAEETQYF. Together with reference TRBV18 and TRBJ2-5, the CDR3 gives the full variable domain: NAGVMQNPRHLVRRRGQEARLRCSPMKGHSHVYWYRQLPEEGLKFMVYLQKENIIDESGMPKERFSAEFPKEGPSILRIQQVVRGDSAAYFCASSNRGAEETQYFGPGTRLLVL.

CDR3 bases: TGTGCCAGCAGTTCGGGGACAGGGGTTGGCTACACCTTC. Encoded protein: CASSSGTGVGYTF. The chain combines TRBV12-3 or TRBV12-4 with TRBJ1-2; 10 nucleotides line up with TRBD1. CDR3 length: 13 residues. V shed 4 bases, J shed 7 bases, and the junction held 3 bases outside the gene matches.

J is TRBJ2-7 and V is TRBV5-5; a possible D gene is TRBD2 (6 bases). The V end was cut by 7 bases, the J end by 0 bases, with 26 bases between. The CDR3 sequence is 18 residues long. Germline lookup yields CDR1 SGHKS and CDR2 YYEKEE (reference sequence). CDR3 amino acids: CASLRGEGGPGSSYEQYF. DNA of the CDR3: TGTGCCAGCCTACGAGGCGAAGGAGGGCCGGGAAGCTCCTACGAGCAGTACTTC. The variable domain in full, with the rest retrieved from reference TRBV5-5 and TRBJ2-7, is DAGVTQSPTHLIKTRGQQVTLRCSPISGHKSVSWYQQVLGQGPQFIFQYYEKEERGRGNFPDRFSARQFPNYSSELNVNALLLGDSALYLCASLRGEGGPGSSYEQYFGPGTRLTVT.

The CDR3 loop is CAWSLAGLEQYF. The CDR3 DNA reads TGTGCCTGGAGCCTTGCAGGCCTCGAGCAGTACTTC. The chain combines TRBV30 with TRBJ2-7; no firm D call. Germline CDR1 is GTSNPN and CDR2 is SVGIG (reference sequence). Trimming removed 3 bases from V and 6 bases from J, with 12 bases in between. The length of the CDR3 is 12 residues.

This clone was seen only once. The rearrangement joins TRBV7-8 to TRBJ2-7; D possibly corresponds to TRBD2 (5 bases). The CDR3 loop spans 15 amino acids. V lost 2 bases and J 4 bases, leaving 15 bases between the germline ends. Germline-derived CDR1 and CDR2 are SGHVS and FQNEAQ. CDR3 DNA sequence: TGTGCCAGCAGCTTATATCGGGGAAAGGAGTACGAGCAGTACTTC. The encoded protein is CASSLYRGKEYEQYF.

This chain uses TRBV21-1 with TRBJ1-1; TRBD1 is the table's D call and was not checked against the DNA. TRBV21-1 represents a pseudogene. The CDR3 sequence is 15 residues long. CDR3 nucleotides: TGTGCCAGTTTTACAGGGGCTAAACCGAACACTGAAGCTTTCTTT. It yields the protein CASFTGAKPNTEAFF.

This clone was seen ten or more times. This rearrangement joins TRBV5-4 to TRBJ2-2; 15 bases fit TRBD2. The V gene's germline CDR1 is SGHNT and CDR2 YYREEE (reference sequence). CDR3 length: 17 amino acids. Trimming at V came to 3 bases and at J to 4 bases, leaving 4 bases not matched to a gene. The CDR3 sequence: CASSSGTSGRSTGELFF. In DNA, the CDR3 is TGTGCCAGCAGCTCGGGGACTAGCGGGAGGAGCACCGGGGAGCTGTTTTTT. Full variable domain (rest looked up from reference TRBV5-4 and TRBJ2-2): ETGVTQSPTHLIKTRGQQVTLRCSSQSGHNTVSWYQQALGQGPQFIFQYYREEENGRGNFPPRFSGLQFPNYSSELNVNALELDDSALYLCASSSGTSGRSTGELFFGEGSRLTVL.

In this sample, this clone turned up a few times. J is TRBJ1-3 and V is TRBV6-5; D not resolved. The germline V gene encodes CDR1 MNHEY and CDR2 SVGAGI. The CDR3 runs 15 residues. V lost 0 bases to trimming and J lost 5 bases, with 11 bases between them. CDR3 nucleotides: TGTGCCAGCAGTTACTCCGGGTTAGGAAGAAACACCATATATTTT. Translation gives CASSYSGLGRNTIYF.

This clone was recorded a few times. The V and J genes are TRBV7-6 and TRBJ2-7; the D gene is possibly TRBD1 (6 bases). V dropped 5 bases and J dropped 1 base, with 9 bases sitting between them. CDR1 is SGHVS, CDR2 FNYEAQ, per germline. There are 13 residues in the CDR3. The CDR3 region has the DNA TGTGCCAGCAGCGACAGGAAATCCTACGAGCAGTACTTC. Encoded protein: CASSDRKSYEQYF.

The chain combines TRBV29-1 with TRBJ2-5; 8 bases match TRBD1. The CDR3 has 15 residues. Looked up from germline, CDR1 is SQVTM and CDR2 is ANQGSEA. V dropped 7 bases and J dropped 3; count of bases not matched to a gene: 13. The CDR3 DNA reads as TGCAGCGCCAGGACAGGGAACGGATTAGAAGAGACCCAGTACTTC. It is translated as CSARTGNGLEETQYF.

This clone appeared a few times. This sequence joins TRBV30 and TRBJ2-7, with a weak D call TRBD2 (6 bases). CDR1 and CDR2 from the germline V gene are GTSNPN and SVGIG (reference sequence). The CDR3 sequence is 12 residues long. Trimming took off 3 bases at V and 11 bases at J, with 17 bases between the two ends. In nucleotides, the CDR3 is TGTGCCTGGAGGGGTGGGGGACTGCAAAAGTACTTC. This gives the protein CAWRGGGLQKYF.

The chain combines TRBV28 with TRBJ2-4, with 10 bases fitting TRBD1. Germline V gene sequence: CDR1 MDHEN, CDR2 SYDVKM. The trim removed 6 bases at V and 8 bases at J, leaving 10 bases unmatched. The CDR3 has 15 amino acids. The CDR3 DNA is TGTGCCAGCAGAGCTCCGGGACAGGGGAGGGACATTCAGTACTTC. Residues: CASRAPGQGRDIQYF.

The V gene is TRBV29-1, the J gene TRBJ2-7; tentatively, D is TRBD1 (7 bases). This CDR3 spans 14 amino acids. Germline CDR1 SQVTM, CDR2 ANQGSEA. V was pared by 3 bases and J by 4 bases, with 16 bases between. The CDR3 here is CSVEAPGGRYEQYF. Written as DNA, the CDR3 is TGCAGCGTTGAGGCGCCAGGGGGGAGATACGAGCAGTACTTC.

This clone appeared a few times. The chain has TRBV7-2 and TRBJ2-7; perhaps TRBD1 as D (6 bases). V was cut by 4 bases and J by 5 bases, with 18 bases left in between. Germline values: CDR1 SGHTA, CDR2 FQGNSA. CDR3 length equals 15 residues. Here the CDR3 reads CASSSLGTGYHEQYF. The CDR3 DNA sequence: TGTGCCAGCAGCTCCCTGGGAACAGGGTACCACGAGCAGTACTTC.

The J gene is TRBJ2-2, the V gene TRBV5-1; the D gene is possibly TRBD2 (5 bases). This CDR3 is built from 14 residues. Trimming shortened V by 3 bases and J by 3 bases, and 9 bases separated the two germline ends. Germline V gene sequence: CDR1 SGHRS, CDR2 YFSETQ. In DNA form, the CDR3 reads TGCGCCAGCAGCTCGCTAGCCGACACCGGGGAGCTGTTTTTT. Translation: CASSSLADTGELFF.

This chain uses TRBV5-8 with TRBJ2-4; D unclear. The CDR3 extends over 16 amino acids. V was pared by 0 bases and J by 3 bases, with 13 bases between. CDR1 and CDR2 from the germline V gene are SGHTS and YDEGEE. In DNA, the CDR3 is TGTGCCAGCAGCTTGGCCATACAGATGTTCAAAAACATTCAGTACTTC. Encoded protein: CASSLAIQMFKNIQYF.

This clone turned up a few times. The chain joins TRBV30 to TRBJ2-3, with 7 bases that match TRBD2. Per the germline V gene, CDR1 is GTSNPN and CDR2 is SVGIG (reference sequence). The CDR3 is 15 residues long. V lost 4 bases to trimming and J lost 0 bases; unmatched junction nucleotides: 7. The CDR3 region is CAWKLERDSTDTQYF. The CDR3 coding sequence is TGTGCCTGGAAGTTGGAGCGGGATAGCACAGATACGCAGTATTTT.

The V call is TRBV11-2, the J call TRBJ1-1, with D perhaps TRBD1 (6 bases). The CDR3 consists of 13 residues. The V gene lost 6 bases and the J gene lost 7 bases, with 15 bases spanning the gap. Germline CDR1 and CDR2: SGHAT and FQNNGV. The CDR3: CASSIRDNLEAFF. The CDR3 DNA is TGTGCCAGCAGTATCCGGGACAACCTTGAAGCTTTCTTT.